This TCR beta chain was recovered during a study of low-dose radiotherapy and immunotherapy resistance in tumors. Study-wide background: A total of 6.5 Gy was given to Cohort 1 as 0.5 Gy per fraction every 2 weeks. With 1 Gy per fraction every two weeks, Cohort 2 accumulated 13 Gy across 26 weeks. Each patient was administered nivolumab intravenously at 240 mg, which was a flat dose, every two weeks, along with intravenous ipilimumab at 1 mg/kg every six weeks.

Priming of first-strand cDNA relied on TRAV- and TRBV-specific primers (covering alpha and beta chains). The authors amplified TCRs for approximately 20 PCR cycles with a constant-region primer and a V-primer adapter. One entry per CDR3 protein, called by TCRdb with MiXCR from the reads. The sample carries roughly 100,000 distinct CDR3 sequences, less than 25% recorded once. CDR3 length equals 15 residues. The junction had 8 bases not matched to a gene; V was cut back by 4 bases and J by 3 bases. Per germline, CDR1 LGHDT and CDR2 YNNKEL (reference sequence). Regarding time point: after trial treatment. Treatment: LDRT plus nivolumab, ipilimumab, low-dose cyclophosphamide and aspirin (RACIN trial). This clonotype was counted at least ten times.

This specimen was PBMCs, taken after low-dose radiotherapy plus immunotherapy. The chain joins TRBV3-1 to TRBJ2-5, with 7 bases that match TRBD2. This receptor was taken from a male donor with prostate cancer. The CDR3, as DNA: TGTGCCAGCAGCCGGGCTGGGGGGGAGGAAGAGACCCAGTACTTC. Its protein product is CASSRAGGEEETQYF.